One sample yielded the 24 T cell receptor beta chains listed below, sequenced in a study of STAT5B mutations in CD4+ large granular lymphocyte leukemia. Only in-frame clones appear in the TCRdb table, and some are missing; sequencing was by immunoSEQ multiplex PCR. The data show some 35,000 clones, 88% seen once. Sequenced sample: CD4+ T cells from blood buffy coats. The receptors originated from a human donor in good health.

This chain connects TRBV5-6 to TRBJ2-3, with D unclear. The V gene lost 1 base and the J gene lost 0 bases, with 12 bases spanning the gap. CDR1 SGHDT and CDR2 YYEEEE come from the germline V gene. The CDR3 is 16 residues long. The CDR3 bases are TGTGCCAGCAGCTTGAGAGTAGGACCTAGCACAGATACGCAGTATTTT. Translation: CASSLRVGPSTDTQYF.

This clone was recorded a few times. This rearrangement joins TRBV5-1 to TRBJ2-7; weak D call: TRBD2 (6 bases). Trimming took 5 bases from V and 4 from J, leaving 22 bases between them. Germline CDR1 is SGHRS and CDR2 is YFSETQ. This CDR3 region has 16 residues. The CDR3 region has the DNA TGCGCCAGCAGTAAGGGCGGGGATCCATCCACTTACGAGCAGTACTTC. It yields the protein CASSKGGDPSTYEQYF.

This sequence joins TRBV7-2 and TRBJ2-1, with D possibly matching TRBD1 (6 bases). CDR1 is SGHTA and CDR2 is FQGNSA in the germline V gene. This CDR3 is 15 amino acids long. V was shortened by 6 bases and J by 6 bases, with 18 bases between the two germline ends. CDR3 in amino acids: CASRYTGTTGNEQFF. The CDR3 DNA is TGTGCCAGCAGATACACCGGGACAACGGGCAATGAGCAGTTCTTC.

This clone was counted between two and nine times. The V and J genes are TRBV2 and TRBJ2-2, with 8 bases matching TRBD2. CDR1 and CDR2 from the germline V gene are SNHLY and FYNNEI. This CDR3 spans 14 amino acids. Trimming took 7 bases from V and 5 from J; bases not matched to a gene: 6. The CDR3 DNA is TGTGCCAGCACTACTCGGGAGGGAACCGGGGAGCTGTTTTTT. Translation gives CASTTREGTGELFF.

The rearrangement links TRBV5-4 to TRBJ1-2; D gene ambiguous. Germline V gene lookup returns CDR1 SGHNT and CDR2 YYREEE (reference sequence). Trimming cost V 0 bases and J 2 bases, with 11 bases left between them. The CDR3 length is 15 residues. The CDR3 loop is CASSLGATRNYGYTF. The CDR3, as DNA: TGTGCCAGCAGCTTGGGGGCAACAAGGAACTATGGCTACACCTTC.

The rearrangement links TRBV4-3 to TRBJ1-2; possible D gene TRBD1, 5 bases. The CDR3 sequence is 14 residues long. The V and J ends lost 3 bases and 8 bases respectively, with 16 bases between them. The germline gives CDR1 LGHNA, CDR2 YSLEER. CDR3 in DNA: TGCGCCAGCAGCCACGTGTCCAGGTCAGGGGGCTACACCTTC. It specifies CASSHVSRSGGYTF.

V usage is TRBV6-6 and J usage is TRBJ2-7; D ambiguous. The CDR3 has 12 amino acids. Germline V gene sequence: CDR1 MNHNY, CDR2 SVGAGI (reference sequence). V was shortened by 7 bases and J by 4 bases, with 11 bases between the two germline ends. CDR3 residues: CASNPGEYEQYF. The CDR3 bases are TGTGCCAGCAATCCGGGCGAGTACGAGCAGTACTTC.

CDR3 sequence: CASSLSPTGVGGYTF. The CDR3, as DNA: TGTGCCAGCAGCTTATCTCCGACAGGGGTTGGGGGCTACACCTTC. The chain links TRBV7-3 to TRBJ1-2; TRBD1 agrees at 8 bases. Germline V lookup: CDR1 SGHTA, CDR2 FQGTGA. The CDR3 extends over 15 amino acids. The J segment lost 8 bases and the V segment lost 2 bases, leaving 10 bases of the junction unmatched.

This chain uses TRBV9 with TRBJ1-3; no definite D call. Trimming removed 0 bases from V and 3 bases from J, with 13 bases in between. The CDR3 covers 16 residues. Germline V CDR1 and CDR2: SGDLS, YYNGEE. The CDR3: CASSVGGGPFGNTIYF. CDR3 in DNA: TGTGCCAGCAGCGTAGGTGGCGGACCTTTTGGAAACACCATATATTTT.

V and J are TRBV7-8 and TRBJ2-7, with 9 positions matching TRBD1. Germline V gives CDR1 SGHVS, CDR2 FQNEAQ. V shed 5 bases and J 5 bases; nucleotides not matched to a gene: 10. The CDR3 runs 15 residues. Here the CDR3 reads CASSPRGTGRDEQYF. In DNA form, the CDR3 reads TGTGCCAGCAGCCCACGCGGGACAGGGAGGGACGAGCAGTACTTC.

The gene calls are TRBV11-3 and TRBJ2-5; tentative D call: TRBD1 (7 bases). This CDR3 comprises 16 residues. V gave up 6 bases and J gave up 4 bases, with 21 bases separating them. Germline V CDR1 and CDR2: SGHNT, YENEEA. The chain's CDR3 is CASSWTFPGGGETQYF. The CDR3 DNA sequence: TGTGCCAGCAGTTGGACTTTCCCAGGGGGAGGAGAGACCCAGTACTTC.

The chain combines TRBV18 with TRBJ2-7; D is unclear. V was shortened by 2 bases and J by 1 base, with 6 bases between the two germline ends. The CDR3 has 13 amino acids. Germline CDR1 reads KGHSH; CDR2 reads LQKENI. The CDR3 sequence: CASSPSESYEQYF. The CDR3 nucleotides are TGTGCCAGCTCACCATCCGAATCCTACGAGCAGTACTTC.

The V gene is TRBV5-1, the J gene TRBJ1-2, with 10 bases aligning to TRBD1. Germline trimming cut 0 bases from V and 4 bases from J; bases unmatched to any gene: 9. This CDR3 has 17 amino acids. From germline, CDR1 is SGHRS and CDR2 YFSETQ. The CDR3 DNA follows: TGCGCCAGCAGCTTGGACCCCCCGACAGGGGGCGCCTATGGCTACACCTTC. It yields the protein CASSLDPPTGGAYGYTF.

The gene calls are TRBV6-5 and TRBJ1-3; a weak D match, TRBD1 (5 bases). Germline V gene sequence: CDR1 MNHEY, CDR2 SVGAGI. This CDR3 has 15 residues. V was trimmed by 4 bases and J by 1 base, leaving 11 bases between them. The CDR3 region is CASSLGRISGNTIYF. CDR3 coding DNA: TGTGCCAGCAGTTTGGGACGGATTTCTGGAAACACCATATATTTT.

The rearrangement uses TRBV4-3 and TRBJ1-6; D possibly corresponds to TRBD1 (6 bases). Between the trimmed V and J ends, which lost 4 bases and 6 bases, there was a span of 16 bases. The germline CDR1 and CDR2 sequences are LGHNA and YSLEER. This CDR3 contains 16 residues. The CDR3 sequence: CASSLQNNRVNSPLHF. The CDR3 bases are TGCGCCAGCAGCCTCCAGAATAACAGGGTTAATTCACCCCTCCACTTT.

CDR3 protein: CASSYGRQGAFPLHF. The CDR3 region has the DNA TGTGCCAGCAGTTACGGGCGACAGGGGGCTTTTCCCCTCCACTTT. V and J are TRBV6-5 and TRBJ1-6, with TRBD1 identical over 10 bases. With 2 bases clipped from V and 13 bases from J, the junction kept 8 bases outside the gene matches. The CDR3 has 15 amino acids. Germline CDR1 reads MNHEY; CDR2 reads SVGAGI.

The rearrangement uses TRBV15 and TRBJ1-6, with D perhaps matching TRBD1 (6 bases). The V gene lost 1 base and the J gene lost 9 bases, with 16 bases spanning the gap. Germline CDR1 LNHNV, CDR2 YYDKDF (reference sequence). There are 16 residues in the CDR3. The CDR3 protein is CATSRASAGEISPLHF. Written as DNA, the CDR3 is TGTGCCACCAGCAGAGCGTCCGCAGGGGAAATTTCACCCCTCCACTTT.

This CDR3 is CASSLGQGAAGNTIYF. CDR3 sequence (DNA): TGTGCCAGCAGCTTGGGACAGGGGGCTGCAGGAAACACCATATATTTT. The chain recombines TRBV5-4 with TRBJ1-3; 10 nucleotides line up with TRBD1. This CDR3 has 16 residues. CDR1 and CDR2 from the germline V gene are SGHNT and YYREEE (reference sequence). V shed 0 bases, J shed 4 bases, and the junction held 4 bases outside the gene matches.

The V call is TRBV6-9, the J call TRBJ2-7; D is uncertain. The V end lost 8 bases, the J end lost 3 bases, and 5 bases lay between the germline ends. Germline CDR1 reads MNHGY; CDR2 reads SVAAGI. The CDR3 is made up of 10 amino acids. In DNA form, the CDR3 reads TGTGCCAGCGGGTGCTACGAGCAGTACTTC. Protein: CASGCYEQYF.

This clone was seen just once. DNA of the CDR3: TGCGCCAGCAGCCAAGATTTCGGAGCGGACACTGAAGCTTTCTTT. Its protein is CASSQDFGADTEAFF. The chain is built from TRBV4-1 and TRBJ1-1, with no clear D. V was shortened by 0 bases and J by 3 bases, with 11 bases between the two germline ends. Germline CDR1 is MGHRA and CDR2 is YSYEKL. The CDR3 contains 15 residues.

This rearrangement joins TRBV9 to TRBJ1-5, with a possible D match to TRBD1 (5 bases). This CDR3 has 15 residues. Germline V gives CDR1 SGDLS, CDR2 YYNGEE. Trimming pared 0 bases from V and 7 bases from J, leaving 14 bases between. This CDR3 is CASSVEGYSGQPQHF. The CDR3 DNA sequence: TGTGCCAGCAGCGTAGAGGGGTATAGCGGCCAGCCCCAGCATTTT.

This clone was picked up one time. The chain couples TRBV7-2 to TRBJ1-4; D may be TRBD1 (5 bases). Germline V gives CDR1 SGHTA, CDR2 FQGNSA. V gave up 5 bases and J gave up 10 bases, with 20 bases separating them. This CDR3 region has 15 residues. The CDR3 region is CASSPQGTTQGKLFF. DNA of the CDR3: TGTGCCAGCAGCCCCCAGGGTACTACCCAGGGAAAACTGTTTTTT.

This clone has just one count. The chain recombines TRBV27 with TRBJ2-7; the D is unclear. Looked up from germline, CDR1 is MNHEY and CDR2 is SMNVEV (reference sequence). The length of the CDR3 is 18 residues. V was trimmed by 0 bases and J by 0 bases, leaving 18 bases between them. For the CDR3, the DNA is TGTGCCAGCAGTTTATCGATTGGTGCCAGTCCCGCCTCCTACGAGCAGTACTTC. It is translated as CASSLSIGASPASYEQYF.

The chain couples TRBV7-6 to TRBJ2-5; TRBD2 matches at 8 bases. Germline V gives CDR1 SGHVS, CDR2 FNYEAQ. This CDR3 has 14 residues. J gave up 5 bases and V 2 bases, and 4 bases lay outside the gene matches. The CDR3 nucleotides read TGTGCCAGCAGCTTACGACTAGCGCGTGAGACCCAGTACTTC. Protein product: CASSLRLARETQYF.